Shown below are 23 T cell receptor beta chains from a single sample sequenced in a study of T cells in Graves' hyperthyroidism and ophthalmopathy. The TCR beta CDR3 regions underwent amplification using RNA transcripts as the source. A set of HTBI primers served as the primers for a first-round RT-PCR of the TCR CDR3. TCRdb re-called the multiplex PCR reads through MiXCR, storing one row per CDR3 protein. The sample yields roughly 700,000 distinct CDR3 sequences, over 35% seen once. The sample was blood. These TCRs come from a woman between 35 and 50 years old with Graves' hyperthyroidism.

This clonotype was picked up many times. The chain uses TRBV4-3 and TRBJ1-2; possibly TRBD1 for D (6 bases). CDR1 and CDR2 from the germline V gene are LGHNA and YSLEER. The CDR3 totals 15 residues. Trimming removed 4 bases at V and 4 bases at J, with 16 bases between. CDR3 protein: CASSLREGDPYGYTF. For the CDR3, the DNA is TGCGCCAGCAGCCTGAGAGAGGGGGATCCCTATGGCTACACCTTC.

The chain carries TRBV4-3 and TRBJ2-7, with 13 bases lining up with TRBD2. The CDR3 contains 16 residues. The junction had 5 bases not matched to a gene; V was cut back by 3 bases and J by 3 bases. Germline-derived CDR1 and CDR2 are LGHNA and YSLEER. CDR3 protein: CASSQGTSGNFYEQYF. CDR3 bases: TGCGCCAGCAGCCAGGGGACTAGCGGGAATTTCTACGAGCAGTACTTC.

In this sample, this clonotype turned up many times. The chain couples TRBV7-3 to TRBJ1-4; 9 bases agree with TRBD1. V was clipped by 5 bases and J by 7 bases; unmatched bases: 5. CDR1 and CDR2 (germline): SGHTA, FQGTGA. This CDR3 comprises 14 residues. This CDR3 reads CASSPRDRVEKLFF. The CDR3 DNA follows: TGTGCCAGCAGCCCTCGGGACAGGGTTGAAAAACTGTTTTTT.

In the case of this clonotype: This could be a read error, since a much larger clone is one nucleotide away. The chain is built from TRBV2 and TRBJ1-2; unclear D gene. The V gene's germline CDR1 is SNHLY and CDR2 FYNNEI. The V end was cut by 2 bases, the J end by 8 bases, with 15 bases between. The CDR3 sequence is 14 residues long. The CDR3 reads CASSERHAGEGYTF. The CDR3 DNA is TGTGCCAGCAGTGAAAGGCACGCAGGAGAAGGCTACACCTTC.

This clonotype was counted only a few times. V usage is TRBV7-3 and J usage is TRBJ1-5, with a tentative D call TRBD1 (6 bases). The V gene's germline CDR1 is SGHTA and CDR2 FQGTGA. The CDR3 extends over 15 amino acids. Trimming cost V 2 bases and J 3 bases, with 11 bases left between them. The CDR3 is CASSLLDRFNQPQHF. The DNA for the CDR3 is TGTGCCAGCAGCTTACTCGACAGGTTCAATCAGCCCCAGCATTTT.

The chain employs TRBV2 and TRBJ2-7, with 9 bases identical to TRBD2. This CDR3 has 14 amino acids. V trimming: 10 bases; J trimming: 5 bases; junction bases outside the gene matches: 12. Germline CDR1 is SNHLY and CDR2 is FYNNEI. The CDR3 spells CATSLAGTSNEQYF. The CDR3 region has the DNA TGTGCCACTTCCCTAGCGGGGACTAGCAACGAGCAGTACTTC.

The V gene is TRBV7-9, the J gene TRBJ2-5; TRBD2 aligns across 8 bases. The CDR3 spans 16 residues. The trim removed 3 bases at V and 5 bases at J, leaving 11 bases unmatched. The V gene's germline CDR1 is SEHNR and CDR2 FQNEAQ (reference sequence). The CDR3 sequence is CASSFGIKRELETQYF. The CDR3 DNA reads TGTGCCAGCAGCTTCGGGATTAAGCGGGAGTTGGAGACCCAGTACTTC.

There are many counts of this clonotype. The chain combines TRBV24-1 with TRBJ2-5; D ambiguous. The CDR3 runs 16 residues. The V end lost 4 bases, the J end lost 0 bases, and 14 bases lay between the germline ends. Germline-derived CDR1 and CDR2 are KGHDR and SFDVKD. CDR3 region: CATSDRRLPYQETQYF. CDR3 sequence (DNA): TGTGCCACCAGTGACCGCCGGCTCCCGTACCAAGAGACCCAGTACTTC.

The rearrangement links TRBV20-1 to TRBJ2-1, with D tentatively TRBD2 (6 bases). There are 15 residues in the CDR3. V lost 3 bases and J 8 bases, leaving 20 bases between the germline ends. Germline V CDR1 and CDR2: DFQATT, SNEGSKA (reference sequence). The DNA of the CDR3 is TGCAGTGCTAGCGAAAGGTCGGGAGCTGGGGATGAGCAGTTCTTC. Protein: CSASERSGAGDEQFF.

This clonotype was seen a single time. A much larger clone sits a single nucleotide away, making a read error possible. This chain joins TRBV5-6 and TRBJ2-7, with D hard to call. This CDR3 contains 13 residues. Germline CDR1 is SGHDT and CDR2 is YYEEEE. The CDR3 nucleotides are TGTGCCAGCAGCTTGTATAATTCCTACGAGCTGTACTTC. Protein product: CASSLYNSYELYF.

This clonotype was seen a single time. A much larger clonotype is one base distant, so this may be a read error. No conserved phenylalanine or tryptophan is present at the end of the CDR3, so a read error is the likely explanation. The rearrangement links TRBV7-2 to TRBJ1-3; D ambiguous. The V gene lost 5 bases and the J gene lost 3 bases, with 14 bases spanning the gap. The CDR3 contains 15 residues. The germline gives CDR1 SGHTA, CDR2 FQGNSA. CDR3 sequence (DNA): TGTGCCAGCAGCCAAGATTCAGTGGGTGGAAACACCATATATTCT. Translated, it gives CASSQDSVGGNTIYS.

With respect to this clonotype: A much larger clone differs by one base, so this may be a read error. The chain combines TRBV7-2 with TRBJ1-2; D gene uncertain. Germline CDR1 and CDR2: SGHTA and FQGNSA. This CDR3 spans 15 amino acids. Here the CDR3 DNA reads TGTGTCAGCAGCATGAACGACACCCCTCTCTATGGCTACACCTTC. Its protein product is CVSSMNDTPLYGYTF.

The chain employs TRBV20-1 and TRBJ1-1; 7 nucleotides line up with TRBD1. J was trimmed by 5 bases and V by 0 bases; bases with no gene match: 6. The CDR3 extends over 14 amino acids. Germline V CDR1 and CDR2: DFQATT, SNEGSKA (reference sequence). The CDR3 DNA reads as TGCAGTGCTAGAGATCCAGGGGGGGCAACTGAAGCTTTCTTT. The encoded protein is CSARDPGGATEAFF.

This clonotype was detected many times. The V gene is TRBV10-3, the J gene TRBJ1-6; 8 positions agree with TRBD1. CDR3 length equals 16 residues. Germline V lookup: CDR1 ENHRY, CDR2 SYGVKD. With 0 bases clipped from V and 7 bases from J, the junction kept 5 bases outside the gene matches. The CDR3 here is CAISESPGQGNSPLHF. In DNA, the CDR3 is TGTGCCATCAGTGAGTCGCCAGGACAGGGAAATTCACCCCTCCACTTT.

This clonotype came up many times. V is TRBV25-1 and J is TRBJ1-5; 7 bases match TRBD1. Germline CDR1 reads MGHDK; CDR2 reads SYGVNS. CDR3 size: 17 residues. V shed 2 bases, J shed 0 bases, and the junction held 7 bases outside the gene matches. The CDR3 sequence is CASSERGDSYSNQPQHF. CDR3 bases: TGTGCCAGCAGTGAAAGAGGGGACAGTTATAGCAATCAGCCCCAGCATTTT.

This clonotype was counted at least ten times. The chain has TRBV7-2 and TRBJ2-7; possibly TRBD1 for D (7 bases). Trimming removed 5 bases from V and 4 bases from J, with 18 bases in between. The germline gives CDR1 SGHTA, CDR2 FQGNSA. This CDR3 region has 15 residues. The CDR3 DNA reads as TGTGCCAGCAGCCCAGGTGGAGGGGGCCTATACGAGCAGTACTTC. This gives the protein CASSPGGGGLYEQYF.

The table lists this clonotype with a few counts. The chain joins TRBV19 to TRBJ1-4; TRBD1 matches 7 bases. Looked up from germline, CDR1 is LNHDA and CDR2 is SQIVND (reference sequence). Losses at the gene ends were 7 bases for V and 7 bases for J; bases not matched to a gene: 12. This CDR3 comprises 15 residues. The CDR3 is CASTPYRGGGEKLFF. DNA of the CDR3: TGTGCCAGTACTCCGTACAGGGGAGGTGGTGAAAAACTGTTTTTT.

The chain employs TRBV7-2 and TRBJ1-5; 7 positions agree with TRBD1. Trimming took 4 bases from V and 2 from J; bases not matched to a gene: 5. The CDR3 totals 15 residues. Germline values: CDR1 SGHTA, CDR2 FQGNSA. Written as DNA, the CDR3 is TGTGCCAGCAGCTCCGGACAGGCGGGCAATCAGCCCCAGCATTTT. Encoded protein: CASSSGQAGNQPQHF. Full variable domain (remainder filled in from reference TRBV7-2 and TRBJ1-5): GAGVSQSPSNKVTEKGKDVELRCDPISGHTALYWYRQSLGQGLEFLIYFQGNSAPDKSGLPSDRFSAERTGGSVSTLTIQRTQQEDSAVYLCASSSGQAGNQPQHFGDGTRLSIL.

As concerns this clonotype: One end of the junction is discordant with germline, which a read error may explain. This sequence joins TRBV7-9 and TRBJ1-3; maybe TRBD1 (6 bases). The CDR3 runs to 16 residues. In germline, CDR1 is SEHNR, CDR2 FQNEAQ (reference sequence). This CDR3 reads CASSVAGGLSGNTIYF. The CDR3 DNA follows: TGTGCCAGCAGCGTAGCGGGGGGCCTCTCTGGAAACACCATATATTTT.

This sequence joins TRBV29-1 and TRBJ1-2; perhaps TRBD1 as D (6 bases). The CDR3 length is 13 residues. The germline V and J ends were trimmed by 7 bases and 4 bases, with 16 bases remaining between them. The germline V gene encodes CDR1 SQVTM and CDR2 ANQGSEA. The CDR3 spells CSDLRTVVYGYTF. CDR3 in DNA: TGCAGCGATCTTAGGACAGTCGTCTATGGCTACACCTTC.

This chain joins TRBV11-2 and TRBJ2-5; possibly TRBD1 for D (5 bases). This CDR3 region has 15 residues. Germline loops: CDR1 SGHAT, CDR2 FQNNGV. V was pared by 1 base and J by 2 bases, with 11 bases between. As DNA, the CDR3 is TGTGCCAGCAGCTTAGTTCAGGCAGGGCAAGAGACCCAGTACTTC. Translating gives CASSLVQAGQETQYF.

The chain couples TRBV2 to TRBJ1-2; no reliable D call. The V gene's germline CDR1 is SNHLY and CDR2 FYNNEI. Trimming stripped 4 bases from V and 9 bases from J, with 18 bases between. The CDR3 is 14 amino acids. CDR3 loop: CASSGARAQGSYTF. The CDR3 DNA reads as TGTGCCAGCAGTGGGGCTCGGGCCCAAGGGAGCTACACCTTC.

This clonotype appeared many times. The chain couples TRBV29-1 to TRBJ2-7; D might be TRBD2 (6 bases). Trimming stripped 6 bases from V and 7 bases from J, with 13 bases between. The germline V gene encodes CDR1 SQVTM and CDR2 ANQGSEA. The CDR3 covers 11 residues. The CDR3 sequence is CSVLALGEQYF. CDR3 nucleotides: TGCAGCGTACTAGCTTTGGGGGAGCAGTACTTC.